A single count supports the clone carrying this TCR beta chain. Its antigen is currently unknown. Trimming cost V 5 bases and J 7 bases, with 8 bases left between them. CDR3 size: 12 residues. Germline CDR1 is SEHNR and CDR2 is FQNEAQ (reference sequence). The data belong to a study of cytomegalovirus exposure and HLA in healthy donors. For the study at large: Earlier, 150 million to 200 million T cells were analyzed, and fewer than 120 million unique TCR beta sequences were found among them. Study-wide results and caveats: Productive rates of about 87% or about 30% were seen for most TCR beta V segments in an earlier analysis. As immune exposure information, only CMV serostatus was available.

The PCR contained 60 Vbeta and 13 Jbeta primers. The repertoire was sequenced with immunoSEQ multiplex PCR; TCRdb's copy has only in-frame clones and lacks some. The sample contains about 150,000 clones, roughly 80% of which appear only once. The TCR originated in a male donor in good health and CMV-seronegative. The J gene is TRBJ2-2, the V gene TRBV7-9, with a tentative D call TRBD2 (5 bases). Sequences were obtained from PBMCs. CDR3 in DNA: TGTGCCAGCAGCCTCGAGGGCGGGGAGCTGTTTTTT. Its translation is CASSLEGGELFF.